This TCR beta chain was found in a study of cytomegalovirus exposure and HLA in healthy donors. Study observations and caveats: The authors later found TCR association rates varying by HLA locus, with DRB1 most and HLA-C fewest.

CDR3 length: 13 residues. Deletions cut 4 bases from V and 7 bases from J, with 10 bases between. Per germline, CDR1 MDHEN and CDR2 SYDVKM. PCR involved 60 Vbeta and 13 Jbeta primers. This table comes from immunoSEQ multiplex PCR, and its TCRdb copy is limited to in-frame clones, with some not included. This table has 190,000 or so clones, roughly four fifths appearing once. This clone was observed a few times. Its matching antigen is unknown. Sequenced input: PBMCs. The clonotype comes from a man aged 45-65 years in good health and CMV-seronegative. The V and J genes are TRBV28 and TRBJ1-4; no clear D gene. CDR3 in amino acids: CASSSGVREKLFF. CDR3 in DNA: TGTGCCAGCAGTTCCGGGGTGCGTGAAAAACTGTTTTTT.